Below are 5 T cell receptor beta chains sequenced from a single sample in a study of a mutant IDH1 vaccine in newly diagnosed glioma (dated by TCRdb to about 2021). Receptor amplification or capture employed the immunoSEQ multiplex PCR assay. The source is immuneACCESS, and TCRdb retained only in-frame sequences with V and J called. Part of the clones is not carried over; for the studies checked, unresolved V genes explain less than half of this, and the remainder is unexplained. The sample profile shows about 51,000 clones; just under 80% of them were found once. The ten top clones hold approximately 1.8% of the sample. Antigens of these TCRs are unknown. What this sample's time point label stands for: week 5, during vaccination. Each vaccine dose was 300 ug of a 20-mer mutant IDH1 peptide in Montanide, given subcutaneously with topical imiquimod. Sample: PBMCs, taken from a glioma patient whose treatment included an IDH1 peptide vaccine. Receptors were obtained from a woman in her thirties or forties with glioma.

V usage is TRBV27 and J usage is TRBJ1-2; 9 bases map to TRBD1. There are 13 residues in the CDR3. The germline V gene has CDR1 MNHEY and CDR2 SMNVEV (reference sequence). V was pared by 2 bases and J by 6 bases, with 1 base of the junction left unmatched. The CDR3 DNA reads TGTGCCAGCAGTTTAGGACAGGGGAATGGCTACACCTTC. This gives the protein CASSLGQGNGYTF.

The chain joins TRBV29-1 to TRBJ1-5, with 8 bases aligning to TRBD1. This CDR3 contains 14 residues. The V segment lost 6 bases and the J segment 5 bases; nucleotides outside the gene matches: 9. Germline V gene sequence: CDR1 SQVTM, CDR2 ANQGSEA. CDR3 sequence: CSVKQGDLDQPQHF. The CDR3 DNA is TGCAGCGTGAAACAGGGGGACCTGGATCAGCCCCAGCATTTT.

The CDR3 sequence is CASSWGASTDTQYF. CDR3 DNA: TGCGCCAGCAGCTGGGGGGCTAGCACAGATACGCAGTATTTT. This chain connects TRBV5-1 to TRBJ2-3; the D call may be TRBD1 or TRBD2 (6 bases each). Germline lookup yields CDR1 SGHRS and CDR2 YFSETQ. The CDR3 contains 14 residues. The ends were cut back, 3 bases at V and 0 bases at J, with 8 bases in the middle.

The V gene is TRBV30, the J gene TRBJ2-5; TRBD2 matches at 8 bases. Germline V gene data show CDR1 as GTSNPN and CDR2 as SVGIG (reference sequence). This CDR3 region has 15 residues. The J segment lost 4 bases and the V segment lost 0 bases, leaving 7 bases of the junction unmatched. The CDR3 region is CAWSVRAGGGETQYF. The CDR3 DNA reads as TGTGCCTGGAGTGTAAGGGCGGGGGGCGGAGAGACCCAGTACTTC. The full variable domain, rest sourced from reference TRBV30 and TRBJ2-5, is SQTIHQWPATLVQPVGSPLSLECTVEGTSNPNLYWYRQAAGRGLQLLFYSVGIGQISSEVPQNLSASRPQDRQFILSSKKLLLSDSGFYLCAWSVRAGGGETQYFGPGTRLLVL.

V is TRBV7-2 and J is TRBJ2-7, with TRBD1 matching over 9 bases. V shed 2 bases and J 4 bases; nucleotides not matched to a gene: 6. The CDR3 spans 15 residues. CDR1 is SGHTA, CDR2 FQGNSA, per germline. The CDR3 DNA is TGTGCCAGCAGCTTATCGGGGACAGGGAGGTACGAGCAGTACTTC. Protein product: CASSLSGTGRYEQYF.